Described below is a single T cell receptor (beta chain) sequence and its context. It lacks a known antigen. No base quality values were provided; no much bigger clone lies one nucleotide off. Additional DNA sequences in this sample encode the identical CDR3. These data are taken from a study of cytotoxic CD8 clonotypes in ibrutinib-treated CLL (dated by TCRdb to the early 2020s). The study in broad terms: The cohort had ten to twelve relapsed/refractory and approximately 15 treatment-naive patients; under 18 were IGHV unmutated. Samples averaged approximately 250,000 productive templates and just under 95,000 productive rearrangements. Response samples were obtained after a median of around 11 months of treatment, with a range of about 6 to 40 months. Patients were still on ibrutinib when every remission and progressive disease sample was collected. Cryopreserved peripheral blood mononuclear cells were collected before treatment, at response, and at either disease progression or sustained remission. Partial responses were observed in 24 patients and complete responses in 2; after a median follow-up of around 68 months, remission was maintained in around 14 patients and progression was observed in 12. Longitudinal samples were available for about 30% of the 86 trial participants. Results the study describes overall, beyond this receptor: Public clonotypes were rare and either shrank or stayed stable during treatment, and the rise in clonality at ibrutinib response reflected expansion of private clonotypes. Clonality increased at ibrutinib response, stayed stable in sustained remission, and fell back toward baseline at progression. Lymph node repertoires were not examined, and the timing of sampling was not matched between patients in sustained remission and those whose disease progressed. At baseline, clonality was higher than in age-matched healthy donors and showed a strong correlation with circulating CD8+ T-cell counts.

Read against the paper, the sample's time point label means: progressive disease on ibrutinib. For TCR beta library preparation, around 1.9 micrograms of genomic DNA were extracted from the cryopreserved PBMCs. High-throughput TCR beta sequencing was performed on longitudinal blood samples from CLL patients receiving ibrutinib monotherapy. Patients were enrolled in a phase 2 open-label single-center ibrutinib monotherapy trial. The CDR3 goes from the cysteine to the phenylalanine over 13 residues. Of all the DNA, just the CDR3 is kept, 39 bases in frame from base 1. V is pared back by 2 bases and J by 2 bases, with 7 bases lying between the germline termini. Reading the germline V gene (reference sequence) gives CDR1 MNHNY and CDR2 SVGAGI. A MiSeq instrument was used for deep resolution sequencing, which targeted depths ranging from 1 in 1 million up to 1 in 200,000 T cells, with coverage averaging 10x for each clonotype. The immunoSEQ hsTCRB Kit was used to generate the TCR beta libraries. From the authors' description of their analysis: The data were analyzed with ImmunoSEQ Analyzer and ImmunoSEQ Data Assistant, and V, D and J gene assignments followed IMGT definitions. Clonality, with values ranging from 0 to 1, was calculated as one minus the normalized Shannon entropy of productive rearrangement frequencies. Only overrepresented clonotypes making up at least 0.05% of each patient's repertoire were included in the public clonotype analysis. Some 13 age-matched healthy donor repertoires from immuneACCESS served as clonality controls. TCRdb obtained this table from immuneACCESS and retained in-frame rearrangements with V and J assigned. These tables miss some clones; where compared with another copy, unresolved V genes account for less than half of the shortfall, and the remainder is unexplained. That table gives V, J and clone size, and the DNA gave D and trimming. Present in this sample are 150,000 or so clones, roughly 84% of which were seen just once. The ten largest clones capture 3% of the sample.

The chain is assembled from TRBV6-6 and TRBJ2-7; no D gene call is confident. Sequenced material: PBMCs, taken at disease progression, from a patient treated with ibrutinib. The clonotype was recovered from a human donor with chronic lymphocytic leukemia. The CDR3 region reads CASSYGRTYEQYF. The DNA is as follows: TGTGCCAGCAGTTACGGCAGGACCTACGAGCAGTACTTC.